Presented here are 7 T cell receptor beta chains from one specimen sequenced in a study of CD8+CD57+ T cells in acquired aplastic anemia. Template material for TCR beta VDJ and CDR3 profiling consisted of genomic DNA. One entry per CDR3 protein, called by TCRdb with MiXCR from the reads. The sample contains hundreds of thousands of distinct CDR3 sequences, about two thirds of which appear only once. The source material was sorted CD4+, CD8+, or CD8+CD57+ T cells (not recorded which) from PBMCs. All receptors come from a human donor in good health, serving as a control.

The chain links TRBV7-6 to TRBJ1-5; no clear D. Trimming cost V 0 bases and J 4 bases, with 4 bases left between them. This CDR3 is built from 13 residues. CDR1 SGHVS and CDR2 FNYEAQ come from the germline V gene. CDR3 in amino acids: CASSLARNQPQHF. DNA of the CDR3: TGTGCCAGCAGCTTAGCTAGGAATCAGCCCCAGCATTTT.

The chain carries TRBV5-5 and TRBJ1-4; the D gene is possibly TRBD1 (5 bases). The CDR3 spans 15 residues. Germline-derived CDR1 and CDR2 are SGHKS and YYEKEE (reference sequence). The ends were cut back, 5 bases at V and 4 bases at J, with 15 bases in the middle. The CDR3 nucleotides read TGTGCCAGCAGGGGACGAGGAGCAATTAATGAAAAACTGTTTTTT. Its protein is CASRGRGAINEKLFF. Using reference TRBV5-5 and TRBJ1-4 for the parts outside the CDR3, the full variable domain is DAGVTQSPTHLIKTRGQQVTLRCSPISGHKSVSWYQQVLGQGPQFIFQYYEKEERGRGNFPDRFSARQFPNYSSELNVNALLLGDSALYLCASRGRGAINEKLFFGSGTQLSVL.

The chain carries TRBV9 and TRBJ1-3, with a weak D call TRBD1 (5 bases). The CDR3 extends over 14 amino acids. The V and J ends lost 0 bases and 11 bases respectively, with 15 bases between them. Germline lookup yields CDR1 SGDLS and CDR2 YYNGEE. Written as DNA, the CDR3 is TGTGCCAGCAGCGTAGGAGGCGGCCGGGGGGCCATATATTTT. Its translation is CASSVGGGRGAIYF.

The table lists this clonotype with a count of one. The V call is TRBV5-1, the J call TRBJ2-7; D perhaps matches TRBD1 (6 bases). The CDR3 length is 12 residues. CDR1 is SGHRS and CDR2 is YFSETQ in the germline V gene. Trimming removed 4 bases from V and 11 bases from J, with 16 bases in between. This CDR3 reads CASSTRTAAKYF. The CDR3 DNA follows: TGCGCCAGCAGCACCCGGACAGCCGCTAAGTACTTC.

The V gene is TRBV9, the J gene TRBJ2-2; D tentatively reads TRBD1 or TRBD2 (5 bases each). The CDR3 extends over 15 amino acids. V was clipped by 4 bases and J by 15 bases, with 25 bases between them. CDR1 and CDR2 from the germline V gene are SGDLS and YYNGEE. Written as DNA, the CDR3 is TGTGCCAGCAGCTTAGACTCAACGAACACCGGGGCGTTGTTTTTT. It codes for CASSLDSTNTGALFF.

The V gene is TRBV19, the J gene TRBJ1-6; the D is unclear. V was clipped by 8 bases and J by 8 bases, with 13 bases between them. The CDR3 consists of 13 residues. CDR1 and CDR2 from the germline V gene are LNHDA and SQIVND (reference sequence). The CDR3 protein is CASYAGRDSPLHF. The DNA of the CDR3 is TGTGCCAGTTACGCGGGCCGTGATTCACCCCTCCACTTT.

Points on this clonotype: The DNA is left out, because the CDR3 cannot be placed on it with certainty; the CDR3 is given as TCRdb lists it. The chain is built from TRBV7-7 and TRBJ2-7. Including both end residues, the CDR3 is 14 amino acids long. CDR1 is SSHAT, CDR2 FNYEAQ, per germline (reference sequence). CDR3 region: CASSFNTSSTSQRF.